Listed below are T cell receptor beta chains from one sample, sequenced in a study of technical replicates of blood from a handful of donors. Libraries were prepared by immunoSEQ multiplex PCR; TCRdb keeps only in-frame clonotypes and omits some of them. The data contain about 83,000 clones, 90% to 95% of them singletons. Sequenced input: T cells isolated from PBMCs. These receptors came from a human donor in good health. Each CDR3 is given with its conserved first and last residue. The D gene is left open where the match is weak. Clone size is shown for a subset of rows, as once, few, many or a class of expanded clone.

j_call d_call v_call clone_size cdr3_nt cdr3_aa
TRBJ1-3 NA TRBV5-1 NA TGCGCCAGCAGCGAGGCTGGAAGAAACACCATATATTTT CASSEAGRNTIYF
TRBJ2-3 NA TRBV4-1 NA TGCGCCAGCAGCCGATTAACAGGGTCCACTACAGATACGCAGTATTTT CASSRLTGSTTDTQYF
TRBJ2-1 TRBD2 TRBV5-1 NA TGCGCCAGCATACTGGGACTAGCGGGTTACAATGAGCAGTTCTTC CASILGLAGYNEQFF
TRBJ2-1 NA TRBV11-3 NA TGTGCCAGCAGCTTATGGGGGCTCGTGGGCAATGAGCAGTTCTTC CASSLWGLVGNEQFF
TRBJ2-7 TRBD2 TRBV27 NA TGTGCCAGCAGCTCGGGACTAGCGGGGAGATCAGAGCAGTACTTC CASSSGLAGRSEQYF
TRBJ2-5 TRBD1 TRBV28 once TGTGCCAGCAGACAACAGGGGCTGTACCAAGAGACCCAGTACTTC CASRQQGLYQETQYF
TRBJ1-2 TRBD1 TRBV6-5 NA TGTGCCAGCAGTTATTTGACAGGGGGCGCGGGCTATGGCTACACCTTC CASSYLTGGAGYGYTF
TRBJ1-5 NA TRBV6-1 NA TGTGCCAGCAATAACCGGGGGGGCATTCAGCCCCAGCATTTT CASNNRGGIQPQHF
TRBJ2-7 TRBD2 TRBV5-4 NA TGTGCCAGCAGGGCGGGAGGAACCTACGAGCAGTACTTC CASRAGGTYEQYF
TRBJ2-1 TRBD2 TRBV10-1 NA TGCGCCAGCAGTCCCGGACTAGCGGGACACTCCTACAATGAGCAGTTCTTC CASSPGLAGHSYNEQFF
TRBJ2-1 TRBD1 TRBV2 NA TGTGCCAGCAGCGCTAACGGACAGGGGCACAATGAGCAGTTCTTC CASSANGQGHNEQFF
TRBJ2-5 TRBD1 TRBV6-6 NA TGTGCCAGCAGTAACGGACAGGGGGGGCAGACCCAGTACTTC CASSNGQGGQTQYF
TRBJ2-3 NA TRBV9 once TGTGCCAGCAGCGGGGCTTTCACAGATACGCAGTATTTT CASSGAFTDTQYF
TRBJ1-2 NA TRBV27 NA TGTGCCAGCAGATCTCCGAAGGACAGCTCACACGTCTATGGCTACACCTTC CASRSPKDSSHVYGYTF
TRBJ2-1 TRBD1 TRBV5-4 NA TGTGCCAGCAGCTTGAGACAGGGAAACAATGAGCAGTTCTTC CASSLRQGNNEQFF
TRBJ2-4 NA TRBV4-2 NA TGTGCCAGCAGCCAAGTATCGGCAGGGAAGAGCATTCAGTACTTC CASSQVSAGKSIQYF
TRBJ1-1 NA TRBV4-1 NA TGCGCCAGCAGCCAATCCCCGGCCAGGTTGAACACTGAAGCTTTCTTT CASSQSPARLNTEAFF
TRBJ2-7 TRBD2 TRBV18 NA TGTGCCAGCTCACCCCCGGGTAGCGGGAGATTCTACGAGCAGTACTTC CASSPPGSGRFYEQYF
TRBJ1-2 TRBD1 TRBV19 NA TGTGCCAGTAGTCGCCAAAAAACCGGGACAGCCTATGGCTACACCTTC CASSRQKTGTAYGYTF
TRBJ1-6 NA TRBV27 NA TGTGCCAGCAGCCTGACGGGACTCAACTATAATTCACCCCTCCACTTT CASSLTGLNYNSPLHF
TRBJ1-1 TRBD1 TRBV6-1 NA TGTGCCAGCAACGTACAGGGGGTGAGCACTGAAGCTTTCTTT CASNVQGVSTEAFF
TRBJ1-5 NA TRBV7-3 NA TGTGCCAGCAGCTCCCTGGACATCCTAAGCAATCAGCCCCAGCATTTT CASSSLDILSNQPQHF
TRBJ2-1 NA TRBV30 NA TGTGCCTGGAGGAGCTACAATGAGCAGTTCTTC CAWRSYNEQFF
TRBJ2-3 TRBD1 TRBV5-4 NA TGTGCCAGCAGCAACCGACAGGGGGTAGATACGCAGTATTTT CASSNRQGVDTQYF
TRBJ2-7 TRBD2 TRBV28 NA TGTGCCAGCAGTAGGAGCGGGGACTCCTACGAGCAGTACTTC CASSRSGDSYEQYF
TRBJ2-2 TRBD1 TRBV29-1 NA TGCAGCGTTTTCGGGACAGATAACACCGGGGAGCTGTTTTTT CSVFGTDNTGELFF
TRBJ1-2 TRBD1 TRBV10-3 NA TGTGCCATCAGCGGACAGGGGAGCACAACTAACTATGGCTACACCTTC CAISGQGSTTNYGYTF
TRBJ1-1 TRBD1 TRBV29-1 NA TGCAGCGCCATTAACGGACAGGGAATGAACACTGAAGCTTTCTTT CSAINGQGMNTEAFF
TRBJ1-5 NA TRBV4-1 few TGCGCCAGCAGCCAACCCTCCGGGGGACTCAATCAGCCCCAGCATTTT CASSQPSGGLNQPQHF
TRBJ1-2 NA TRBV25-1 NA TGTGCCAGCAGTCCAAACGCTTCGCCTAATACGAATGGCTACACCTTC CASSPNASPNTNGYTF
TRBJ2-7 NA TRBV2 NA TGTGCCAGCAGTGGGAGATGGGACACGCATTCTAAGCAGTACTTC CASSGRWDTHSKQYF
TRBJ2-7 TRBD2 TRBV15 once TGTGCCACCAGCAGAGAGAGCGGTAGCGGGTTCTCCTACGAGCAGTACTTC CATSRESGSGFSYEQYF
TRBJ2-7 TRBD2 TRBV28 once TGTGCCAGCAGACTAGCGGAGCCCGCCTACGAGCAGTACTTC CASRLAEPAYEQYF
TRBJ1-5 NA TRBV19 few TGTGCCAGTAGTAGACTAACAACGGTGTATAGCAATCAGCCCCAGCATTTT CASSRLTTVYSNQPQHF
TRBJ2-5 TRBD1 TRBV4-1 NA TGCGCCAGCAGCCCCCGGACAGGGCAAGAGACCCAGTACTTC CASSPRTGQETQYF
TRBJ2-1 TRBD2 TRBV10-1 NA TGCGCCAGCAGTGAGGGGCGGGAGCGATACAATGAGCAGTTCTTC CASSEGRERYNEQFF